This is a list of T cell receptor beta chains from one sample in a study of OX40 agonist ivuxolimab in advanced cancers. Measured with immunoSEQ multiplex PCR; TCRdb has only the in-frame clones, and not every one. The table includes tens of thousands of clones, around 90% detected once. The sequencing used CD4+ or CD8+ T cells sorted from blood, collected in a trial of the OX40 agonist ivuxolimab. The receptors originated from an adult with an advanced solid tumor such as melanoma, head and neck, liver or kidney cancer. Each CDR3 is given with its conserved first and last residue. The order of the fields is D gene, J gene, V gene, clone size, CDR3 protein, CDR3 DNA. The D gene is left open where the match is weak. Clone sizes are given selectively: once, few, many, or a class where the clone is expanded.

NA | TRBJ1-5 | TRBV11-2 | NA | CASSLDGRGQPQHF | TGTGCCAGCAGCTTAGACGGCCGGGGTCAGCCCCAGCATTTT
NA | TRBJ2-3 | TRBV19 | NA | CASSDQDTQYF | TGTGCCAGTAGTGACCAAGATACGCAGTATTTT
TRBD1 | TRBJ2-5 | TRBV7-2 | NA | CASSRQGQETQYF | TGTGCCAGCAGTCGACAGGGCCAAGAGACCCAGTACTTC
NA | TRBJ2-1 | TRBV4-1 | NA | CASSQQGGAYNEQFF | TGCGCCAGCAGCCAACAGGGAGGCGCCTACAATGAGCAGTTCTTC
NA | TRBJ2-7 | TRBV11-3 | NA | CASSSRLAGGAEQYF | TGTGCCAGCAGCTCCAGACTAGCAGGGGGCGCCGAGCAGTACTTC
TRBD2 | TRBJ2-7 | TRBV10-3 | NA | CAISELAGGSYEQYF | TGTGCCATCAGTGAATTAGCGGGAGGCTCCTACGAGCAGTACTTC
NA | TRBJ2-3 | TRBV9 | NA | CASSPWGSTDTQYF | TGTGCCAGCAGCCCCTGGGGGAGCACAGATACGCAGTATTTT
TRBD1 | TRBJ2-7 | TRBV5-1 | NA | CASSLTDRGNEQYF | TGCGCCAGCAGCTTGACGGACAGGGGTAACGAGCAGTACTTC
NA | TRBJ1-1 | TRBV30 | NA | CAWSLVENTEAFF | TGTGCCTGGAGTTTGGTGGAGAACACTGAAGCTTTCTTT
NA | TRBJ2-7 | TRBV5-6 | NA | CASSFLSYEQYF | TGTGCCAGCAGCTTTTTGTCCTACGAGCAGTACTTC
TRBD1 | TRBJ2-2 | TRBV5-1 | NA | CASSPRTGGGNTGELFF | TGCGCCAGCAGCCCAAGGACAGGGGGCGGCAACACCGGGGAGCTGTTTTTT
TRBD2 | TRBJ2-2 | TRBV29-1 | once | CSVGTSVVGELFF | TGCAGCGTTGGGACTAGCGTCGTCGGGGAGCTGTTTTTT
NA | TRBJ1-4 | TRBV19 | once | CASSILGVGGEKLFF | TGTGCCAGTAGTATACTGGGCGTTGGGGGTGAAAAACTGTTTTTT
TRBD2 | TRBJ2-7 | TRBV10-1 | NA | CATTPAGGFEQYF | TGCGCCACGACGCCAGCGGGAGGCTTCGAGCAGTACTTC